The clone carrying this T cell receptor beta chain has more than one count but fewer than ten. The investigators amplified TCR beta CDR3 regions from RNA transcripts. An initial round of RT-PCR targeting the TCR CDR3 relied on the HTBI primer set. TCRdb passed the multiplex PCR reads through MiXCR, listing each CDR3 protein once. Of 500,000 or so distinct CDR3 sequences listed, 15% to 20% are singletons. This specimen belongs to a study of T cells in Graves' hyperthyroidism and ophthalmopathy. The CDR3 sequence is 16 residues long. The germline V gene has CDR1 ENHRY and CDR2 SYGVKD. Trimming removed 6 bases from V and 7 bases from J; junction bases left unmatched: 9.

The receptor comes from a woman between 25 and 40 years old with Graves' ophthalmopathy. The chain combines TRBV10-3 with TRBJ2-1; 13 nucleotides agree with TRBD2. The specimen was blood. The CDR3 protein is CAISPGLAGVENEQFF. The CDR3 nucleotides read TGTGCCATCAGCCCCGGACTAGCGGGAGTCGAAAATGAGCAGTTCTTC.